This T cell receptor beta chain was captured in a study of T cells expressing NK-cell markers. General study results and limits: Top CD8+ clonotypes included the dominant CD3+CD56+NKG2C+ clonotypes in roughly 6 donors.

CDR1 and CDR2 from the germline V gene are MNHNS and SASEGT. The CDR3 has 16 residues. For this clonotype: Its antigen is currently unknown.

5'RACE template switching with UMIs generated TCR beta cDNA. From the 5' RACE reads, TCRdb lists one entry per CDR3 protein and no DNA. The specimen's table records roughly 380,000 distinct CDR3 sequences. The TCR comes from a man aged 18-69 years in good health. The chain recombines TRBV6-1 with TRBJ2-1; as DNA is missing, the TRBD2 call by TCRdb cannot be tested. The sequenced sample was blood T cells: a sorted CD56 or NKG2C T cell subset, CD4+ or CD8+ T cells, or bulk PBMC T cells (not recorded which). The chain's CDR3 is CASSEGRGYSYNEQFF.